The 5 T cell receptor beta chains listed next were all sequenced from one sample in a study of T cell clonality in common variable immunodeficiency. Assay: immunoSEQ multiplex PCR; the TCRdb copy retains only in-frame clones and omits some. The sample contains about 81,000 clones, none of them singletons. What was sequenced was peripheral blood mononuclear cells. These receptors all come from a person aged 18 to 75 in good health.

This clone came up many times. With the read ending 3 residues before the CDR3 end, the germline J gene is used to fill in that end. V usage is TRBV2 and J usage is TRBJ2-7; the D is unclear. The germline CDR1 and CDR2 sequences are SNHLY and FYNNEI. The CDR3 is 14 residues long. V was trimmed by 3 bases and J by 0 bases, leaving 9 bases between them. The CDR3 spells CASSERRLSYEQYF. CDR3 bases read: TGTGCCAGCAGTGAGCGGCGGCTCTCCTACGAG.

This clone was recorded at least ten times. CDR3 DNA (partial): TGTGCTAGTGGTTCGACCCCGACTCCGACCGGGGAG. Its translation: CASGSTPTPTGE. The whole CDR3 region reads CASGSTPTPTGELFF. V and J are TRBV12-5 and TRBJ2-2; D not resolved. The read comes to an end 3 residues before the CDR3 does, leaving the germline J gene to fill in the end. This CDR3 is 15 amino acids long. The germline V gene has CDR1 LGHNT and CDR2 FRNRAP. V lost 4 bases to trimming and J lost 5 bases, with 14 bases between them.

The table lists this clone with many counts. The sequenced part of the CDR3 DNA is TGTGCCAGTAGCGTAACGGCGGGGGGCCCCAACACTGAA. Encoded protein: CASSVTAGGPNTE. The complete CDR3 sequence is CASSVTAGGPNTEAFF. The V and J genes are TRBV19 and TRBJ1-1; the D gene is possibly TRBD1 (6 bases). The read terminates 3 residues before the CDR3 end, so the remaining end is supplied by the germline J gene. The CDR3 is 16 residues long. The germline V gene encodes CDR1 LNHDA and CDR2 SQIVND (reference sequence). V was clipped by 6 bases and J by 2 bases, with 19 bases between them. Full variable domain (remainder filled in from reference TRBV19 and TRBJ1-1): DGGITQSPKYLFRKEGQNVTLSCEQNLNHDAMYWYRQDPGQGLRLIYYSQIVNDFQKGDIAEGYSVSREKKESFPLTVTSAQKNPTAFYLCASSVTAGGPNTEAFFGQGTRLTVV.

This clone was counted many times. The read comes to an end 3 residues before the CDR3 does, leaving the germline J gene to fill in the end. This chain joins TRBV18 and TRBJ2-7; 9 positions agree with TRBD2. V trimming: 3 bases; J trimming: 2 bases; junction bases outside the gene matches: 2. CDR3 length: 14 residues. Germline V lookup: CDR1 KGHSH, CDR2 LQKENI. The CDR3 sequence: CASSPREGAYEQYF. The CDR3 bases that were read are TGTGCCAGCTCACCGCGGGAGGGAGCCTACGAG.

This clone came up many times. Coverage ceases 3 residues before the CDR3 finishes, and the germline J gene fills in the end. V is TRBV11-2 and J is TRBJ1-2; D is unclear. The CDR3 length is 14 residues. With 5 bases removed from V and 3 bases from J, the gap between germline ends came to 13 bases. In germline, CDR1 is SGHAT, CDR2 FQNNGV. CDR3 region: CASSPPAPDYGYTF. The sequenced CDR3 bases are TGTGCCAGCAGCCCGCCCGCCCCAGACTATGGC.